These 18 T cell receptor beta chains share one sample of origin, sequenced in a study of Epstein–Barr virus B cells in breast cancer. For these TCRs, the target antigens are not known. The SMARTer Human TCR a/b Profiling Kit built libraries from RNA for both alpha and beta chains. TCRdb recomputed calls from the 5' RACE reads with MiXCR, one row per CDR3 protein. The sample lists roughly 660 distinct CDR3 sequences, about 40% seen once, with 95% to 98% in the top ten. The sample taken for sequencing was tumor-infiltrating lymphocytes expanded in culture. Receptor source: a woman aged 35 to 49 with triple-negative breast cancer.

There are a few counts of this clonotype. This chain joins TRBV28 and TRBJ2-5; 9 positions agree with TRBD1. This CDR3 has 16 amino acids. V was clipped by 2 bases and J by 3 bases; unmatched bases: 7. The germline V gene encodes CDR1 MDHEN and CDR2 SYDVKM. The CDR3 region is CASSLVLGQGKETQYF. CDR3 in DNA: TGTGCCAGCAGTTTAGTTTTAGGACAGGGGAAAGAGACCCAGTACTTC.

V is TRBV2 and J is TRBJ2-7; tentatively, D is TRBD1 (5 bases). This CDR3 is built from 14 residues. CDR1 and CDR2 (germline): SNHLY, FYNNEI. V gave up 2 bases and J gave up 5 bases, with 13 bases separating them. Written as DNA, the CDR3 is TGTGCCAGCAGTGAAAGGGGCAGGATCCACGAGCAGTACTTC. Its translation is CASSERGRIHEQYF.

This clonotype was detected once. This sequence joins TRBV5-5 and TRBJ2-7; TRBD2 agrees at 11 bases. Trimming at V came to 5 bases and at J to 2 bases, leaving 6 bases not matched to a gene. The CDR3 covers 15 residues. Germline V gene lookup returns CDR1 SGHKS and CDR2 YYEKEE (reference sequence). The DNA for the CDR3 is TGTGCCAGCAGACCGACTAGCGGGACGACCTACGAGCAGTACTTC. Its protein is CASRPTSGTTYEQYF. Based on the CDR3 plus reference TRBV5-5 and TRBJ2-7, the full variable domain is DAGVTQSPTHLIKTRGQQVTLRCSPISGHKSVSWYQQVLGQGPQFIFQYYEKEERGRGNFPDRFSARQFPNYSSELNVNALLLGDSALYLCASRPTSGTTYEQYFGPGTRLTVT.

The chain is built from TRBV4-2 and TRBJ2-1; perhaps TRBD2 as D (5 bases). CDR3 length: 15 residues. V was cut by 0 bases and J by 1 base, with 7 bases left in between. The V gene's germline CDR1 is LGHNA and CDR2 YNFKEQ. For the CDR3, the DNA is TGTGCCAGCAGCCAAGATCCGGGATCCTACAATGAGCAGTTCTTC. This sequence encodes CASSQDPGSYNEQFF.

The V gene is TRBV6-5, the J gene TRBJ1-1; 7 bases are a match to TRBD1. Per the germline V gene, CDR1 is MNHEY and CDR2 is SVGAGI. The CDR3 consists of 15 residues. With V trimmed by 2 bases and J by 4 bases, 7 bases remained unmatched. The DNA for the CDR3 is TGTGCCAGCAGTTACGGGACAGCCCTTGGCACTGAAGCTTTCTTT. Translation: CASSYGTALGTEAFF.

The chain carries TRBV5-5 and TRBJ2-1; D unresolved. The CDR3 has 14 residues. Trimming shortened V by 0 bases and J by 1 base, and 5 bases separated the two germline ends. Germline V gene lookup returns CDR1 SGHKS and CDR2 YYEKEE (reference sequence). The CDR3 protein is CASSLGQSYNEQFF. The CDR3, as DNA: TGTGCCAGCAGCTTGGGGCAATCCTACAATGAGCAGTTCTTC.

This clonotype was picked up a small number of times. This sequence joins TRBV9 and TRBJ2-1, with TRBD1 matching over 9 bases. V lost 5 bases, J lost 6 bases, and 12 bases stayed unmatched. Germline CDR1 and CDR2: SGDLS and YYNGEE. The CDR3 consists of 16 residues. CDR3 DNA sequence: TGTGCCAGCAGTCGGCGGCGGGACAGGGATTCCAATGAGCAGTTCTTC. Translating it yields CASSRRRDRDSNEQFF.

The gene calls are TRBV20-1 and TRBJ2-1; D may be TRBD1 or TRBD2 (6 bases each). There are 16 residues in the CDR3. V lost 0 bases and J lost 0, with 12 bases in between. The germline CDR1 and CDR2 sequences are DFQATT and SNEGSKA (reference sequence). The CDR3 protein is CSARDIEGGSYNEQFF. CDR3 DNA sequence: TGCAGTGCTAGAGATATCGAGGGGGGCTCCTACAATGAGCAGTTCTTC.

The CDR3 loop is CASSPSGTRNTEAFF. The CDR3 DNA follows: TGTGCCAGTAGCCCATCCGGGACACGGAACACTGAAGCTTTCTTT. The genes are TRBV19 and TRBJ1-1; the D gene is possibly TRBD1 (6 bases). The CDR3 runs 15 residues. Germline V gene sequence: CDR1 LNHDA, CDR2 SQIVND (reference sequence). V was cut by 6 bases and J by 1 base, with 15 bases left in between.

As DNA, the CDR3 is TGCAGCGTCCGAGCCCCTGGACAGGGGGCAGGCATTCAGTACTTC. Translation gives CSVRAPGQGAGIQYF. The chain carries TRBV29-1 and TRBJ2-4, with 11 bases matching TRBD1. Germline loops: CDR1 SQVTM, CDR2 ANQGSEA. The CDR3 length is 15 residues. Unmatched junction bases numbered 13, after V lost 6 bases and J lost 9 bases.

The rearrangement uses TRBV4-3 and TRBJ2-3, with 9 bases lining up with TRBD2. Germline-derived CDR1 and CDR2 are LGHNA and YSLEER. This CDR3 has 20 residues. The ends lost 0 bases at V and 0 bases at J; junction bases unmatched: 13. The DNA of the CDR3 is TGCGCCAGCAGCCAAGATTTAGCCCTAGCGGGGCGAACTAGCACAGATACGCAGTATTTT. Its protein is CASSQDLALAGRTSTDTQYF.

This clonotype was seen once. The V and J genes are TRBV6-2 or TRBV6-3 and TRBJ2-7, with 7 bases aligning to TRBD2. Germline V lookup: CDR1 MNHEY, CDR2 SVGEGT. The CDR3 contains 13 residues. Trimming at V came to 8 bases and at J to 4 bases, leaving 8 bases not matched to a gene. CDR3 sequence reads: CASQRGAFYEQYF. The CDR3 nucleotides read TGTGCCAGCCAGCGGGGCGCCTTTTACGAGCAGTACTTC.

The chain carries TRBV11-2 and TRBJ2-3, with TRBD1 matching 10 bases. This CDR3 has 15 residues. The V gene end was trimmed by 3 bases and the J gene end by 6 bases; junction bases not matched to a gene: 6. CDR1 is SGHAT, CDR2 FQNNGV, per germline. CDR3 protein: CASSFDRGPQDTQYF. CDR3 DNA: TGTGCCAGCAGCTTTGACAGGGGGCCTCAGGATACGCAGTATTTT.

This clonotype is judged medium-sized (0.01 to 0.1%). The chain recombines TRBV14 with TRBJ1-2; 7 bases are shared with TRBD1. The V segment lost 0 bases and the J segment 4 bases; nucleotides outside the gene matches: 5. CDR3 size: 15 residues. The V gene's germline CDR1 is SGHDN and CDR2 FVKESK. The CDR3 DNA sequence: TGTGCCAGCAGCCAAGATTGGGGACAGCCCTATGGCTACACCTTC. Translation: CASSQDWGQPYGYTF. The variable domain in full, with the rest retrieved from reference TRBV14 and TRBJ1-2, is EAGVTQFPSHSVIEKGQTVTLRCDPISGHDNLYWYRRVMGKEIKFLLHFVKESKQDESGMPNNRFLAERTGGTYSTLKVQPAELEDSGVYFCASSQDWGQPYGYTFGSGTRLTVV.

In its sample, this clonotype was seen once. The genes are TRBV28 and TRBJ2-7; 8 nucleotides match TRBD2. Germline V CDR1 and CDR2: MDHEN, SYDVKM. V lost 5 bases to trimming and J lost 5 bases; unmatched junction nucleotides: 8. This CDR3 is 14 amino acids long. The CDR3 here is CASSKLAVRHEQYF. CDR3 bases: TGTGCCAGCAGTAAACTAGCGGTACGCCACGAGCAGTACTTC.

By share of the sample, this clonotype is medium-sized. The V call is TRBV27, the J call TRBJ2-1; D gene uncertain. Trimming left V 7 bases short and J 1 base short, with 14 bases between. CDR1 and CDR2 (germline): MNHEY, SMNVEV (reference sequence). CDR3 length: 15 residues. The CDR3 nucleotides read TGTGCCAGCAAGGACCCCGGCAGGTCCTACAATGAGCAGTTCTTC. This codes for CASKDPGRSYNEQFF.

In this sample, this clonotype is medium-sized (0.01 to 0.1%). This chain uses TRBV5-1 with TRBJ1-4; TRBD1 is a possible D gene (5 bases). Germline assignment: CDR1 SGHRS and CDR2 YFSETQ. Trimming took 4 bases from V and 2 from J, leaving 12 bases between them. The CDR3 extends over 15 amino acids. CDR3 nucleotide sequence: TGCGCCAGCAGCCGCGGGGGACGGACTAATGAAAAACTGTTTTTT. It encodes CASSRGGRTNEKLFF.

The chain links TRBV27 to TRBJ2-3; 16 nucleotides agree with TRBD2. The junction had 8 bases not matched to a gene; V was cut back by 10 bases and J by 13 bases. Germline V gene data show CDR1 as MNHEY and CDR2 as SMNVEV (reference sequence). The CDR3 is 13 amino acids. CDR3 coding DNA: TGTGCCACCTACGGGACTAGCGGGAGGGTAAAGTATTTT. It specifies CATYGTSGRVKYF.